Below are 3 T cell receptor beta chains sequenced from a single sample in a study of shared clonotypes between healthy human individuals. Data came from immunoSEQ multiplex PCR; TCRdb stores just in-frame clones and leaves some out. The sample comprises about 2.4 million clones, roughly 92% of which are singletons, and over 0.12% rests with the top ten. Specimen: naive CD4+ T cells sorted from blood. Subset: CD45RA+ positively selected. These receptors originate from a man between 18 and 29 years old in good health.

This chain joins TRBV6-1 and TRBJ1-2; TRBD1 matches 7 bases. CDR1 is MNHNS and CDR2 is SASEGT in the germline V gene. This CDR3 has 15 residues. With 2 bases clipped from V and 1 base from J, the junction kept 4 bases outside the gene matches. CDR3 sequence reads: CASSEIGTVNYGYTF. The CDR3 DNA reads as TGTGCCAGCAGTGAAATCGGGACAGTTAACTATGGCTACACCTTC.

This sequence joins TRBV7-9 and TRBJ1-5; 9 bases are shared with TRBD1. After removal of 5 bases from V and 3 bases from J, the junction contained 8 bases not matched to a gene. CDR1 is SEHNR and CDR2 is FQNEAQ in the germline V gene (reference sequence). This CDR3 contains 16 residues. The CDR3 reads CASSGQGPTYNQPQHF. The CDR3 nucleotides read TGTGCCAGCAGCGGACAGGGGCCTACCTACAATCAGCCCCAGCATTTT.

The CDR3 coding sequence is TGTGCCAGCAGCTTGGGACGAACGAACACTGAAGCTTTCTTT. Its protein product is CASSLGRTNTEAFF. V and J are TRBV7-9 and TRBJ1-1; D is perhaps TRBD1 (5 bases). The V and J ends lost 3 bases and 1 base respectively, with 9 bases between them. CDR1 is SEHNR and CDR2 is FQNEAQ in the germline V gene (reference sequence). This CDR3 spans 14 amino acids.